What follows is one TCR beta chain and its context. The sample comes from a study of CD8 T cells in Susac syndrome. CD8+ and CD4+ T cells circulating in blood were sequenced for TCR beta. Treatment-naive patients with stable or active relapsing-remitting disease were the multiple sclerosis controls. It was with random hexamers that roughly 0.45 to 1 ug RNA was reverse transcribed. The authors amplified TCR beta CDR3 across 54 Vbeta and 13 Jbeta using immunoSEQ multiplex PCR. One entry per CDR3 protein, called by TCRdb with MiXCR from the immunoSEQ multiplex PCR reads. The sample gives about 300,000 distinct CDR3 sequences, 89% of which show up once; roughly 0.17% is in the top ten. The germline V gene encodes CDR1 DFQATT and CDR2 SNEGSKA (reference sequence). The CDR3 extends over 14 amino acids. V lost 0 bases, J lost 6 bases, and 14 bases lay in between.

This clonotype was obtained from a human donor with multiple sclerosis. The sample was CD8+ T cells from PBMCs. This chain links TRBV20-1 with TRBJ1-2, with TRBD1 as a possible D gene (5 bases). This chain's CDR3 is CSARDGGLTNGYTF. As DNA, the CDR3 is TGCAGTGCTAGAGATGGGGGACTGACCAATGGCTACACCTTC.